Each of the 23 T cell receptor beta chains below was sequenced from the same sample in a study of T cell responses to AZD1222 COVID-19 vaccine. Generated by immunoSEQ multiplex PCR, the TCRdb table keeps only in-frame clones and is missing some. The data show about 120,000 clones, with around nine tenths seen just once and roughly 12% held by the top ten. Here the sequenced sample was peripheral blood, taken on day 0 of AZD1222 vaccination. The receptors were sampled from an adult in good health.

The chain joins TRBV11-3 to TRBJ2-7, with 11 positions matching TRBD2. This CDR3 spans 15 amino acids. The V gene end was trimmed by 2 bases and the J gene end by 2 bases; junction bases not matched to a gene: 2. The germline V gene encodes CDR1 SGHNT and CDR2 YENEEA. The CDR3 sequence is CASSLTSGGPYEQYF. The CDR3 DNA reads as TGTGCCAGCAGCTTAACTAGCGGGGGACCCTACGAGCAGTACTTC. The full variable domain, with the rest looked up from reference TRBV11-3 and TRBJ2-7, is EAGVVQSPRYKIIEKKQPVAFWCNPISGHNTLYWYLQNLGQGPELLIRYENEEAVDDSQLPKDRFSAERLKGVDSTLKIQPAELGDSAVYLCASSLTSGGPYEQYFGPGTRLTVT.

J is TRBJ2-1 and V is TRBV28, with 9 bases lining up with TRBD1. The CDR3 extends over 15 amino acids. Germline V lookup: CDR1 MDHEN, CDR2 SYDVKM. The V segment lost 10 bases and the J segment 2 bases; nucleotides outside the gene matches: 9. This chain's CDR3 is CATTDRGPTYNEQFF. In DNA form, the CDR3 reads TGTGCCACCACGGACAGGGGTCCTACCTACAATGAGCAGTTCTTC.

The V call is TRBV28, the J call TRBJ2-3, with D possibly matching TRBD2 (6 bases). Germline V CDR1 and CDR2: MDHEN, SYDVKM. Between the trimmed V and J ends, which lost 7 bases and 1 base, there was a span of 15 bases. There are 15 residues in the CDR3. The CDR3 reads CASTRRVGGTDTQYF. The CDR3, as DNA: TGTGCCAGCACCCGGAGGGTTGGGGGCACAGATACGCAGTATTTT.

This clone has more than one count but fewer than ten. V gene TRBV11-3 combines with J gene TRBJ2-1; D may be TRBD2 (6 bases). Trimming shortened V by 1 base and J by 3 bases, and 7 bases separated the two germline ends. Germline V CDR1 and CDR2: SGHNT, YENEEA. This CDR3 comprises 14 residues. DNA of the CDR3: TGTGCCAGCAGCTTAGGGGGACTCTACAATGAGCAGTTCTTC. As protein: CASSLGGLYNEQFF.

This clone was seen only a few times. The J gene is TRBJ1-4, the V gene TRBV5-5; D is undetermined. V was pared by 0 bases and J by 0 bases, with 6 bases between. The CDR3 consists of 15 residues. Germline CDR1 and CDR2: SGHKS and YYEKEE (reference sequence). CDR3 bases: TGTGCCAGCAGCTTGGTTGGGACAACTAATGAAAAACTGTTTTTT. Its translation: CASSLVGTTNEKLFF.

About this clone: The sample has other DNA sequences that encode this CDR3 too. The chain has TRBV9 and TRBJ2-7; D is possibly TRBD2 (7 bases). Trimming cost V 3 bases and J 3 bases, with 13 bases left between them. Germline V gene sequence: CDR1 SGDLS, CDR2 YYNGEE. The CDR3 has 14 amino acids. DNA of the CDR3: TGTGCCAGCAGCGAGTCGGGGGGCAGCTACGAGCAGTACTTC. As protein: CASSESGGSYEQYF. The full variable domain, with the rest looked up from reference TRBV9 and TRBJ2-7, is DSGVTQTPKHLITATGQRVTLRCSPRSGDLSVYWYQQSLDQGLQFLIQYYNGEERAKGNILERFSAQQFPDLHSELNLSSLELGDSALYFCASSESGGSYEQYFGPGTRLTVT.

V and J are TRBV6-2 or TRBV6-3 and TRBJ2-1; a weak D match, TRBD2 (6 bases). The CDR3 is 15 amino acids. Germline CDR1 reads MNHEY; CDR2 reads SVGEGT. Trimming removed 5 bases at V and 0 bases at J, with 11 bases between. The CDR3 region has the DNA TGTGCCAGCAGTCTCGGGAGTTTCTCCTACAATGAGCAGTTCTTC. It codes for CASSLGSFSYNEQFF.

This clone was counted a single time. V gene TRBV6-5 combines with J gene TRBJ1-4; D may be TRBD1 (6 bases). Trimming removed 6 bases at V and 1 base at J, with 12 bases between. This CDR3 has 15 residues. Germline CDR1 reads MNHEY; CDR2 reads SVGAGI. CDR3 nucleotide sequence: TGTGCCAGCAGGGCCCAGGGGTTAACTAATGAAAAACTGTTTTTT. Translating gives CASRAQGLTNEKLFF.

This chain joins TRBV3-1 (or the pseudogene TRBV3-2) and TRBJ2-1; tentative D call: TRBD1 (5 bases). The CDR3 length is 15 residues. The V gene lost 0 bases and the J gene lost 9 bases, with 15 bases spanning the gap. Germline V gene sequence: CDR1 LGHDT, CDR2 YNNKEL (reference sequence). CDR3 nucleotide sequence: TGTGCCAGCAGCCAAGATAGGGCAGGGTGGGGTGAGCAGTTCTTC. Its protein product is CASSQDRAGWGEQFF.

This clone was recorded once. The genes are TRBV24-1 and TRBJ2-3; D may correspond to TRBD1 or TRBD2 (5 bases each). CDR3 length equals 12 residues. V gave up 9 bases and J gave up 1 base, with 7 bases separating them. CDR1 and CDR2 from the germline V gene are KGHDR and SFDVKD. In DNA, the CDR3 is TGTGCCACCCGGGACGGCACAGATACGCAGTATTTT. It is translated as CATRDGTDTQYF.

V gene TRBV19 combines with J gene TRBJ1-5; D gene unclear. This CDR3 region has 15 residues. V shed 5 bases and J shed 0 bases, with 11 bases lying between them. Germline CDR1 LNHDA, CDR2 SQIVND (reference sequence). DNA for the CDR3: TGTGCCAGTAGTGTAGGCGTGCTTAGCAATCAGCCCCAGCATTTT. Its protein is CASSVGVLSNQPQHF. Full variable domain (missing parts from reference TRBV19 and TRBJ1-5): DGGITQSPKYLFRKEGQNVTLSCEQNLNHDAMYWYRQDPGQGLRLIYYSQIVNDFQKGDIAEGYSVSREKKESFPLTVTSAQKNPTAFYLCASSVGVLSNQPQHFGDGTRLSIL.

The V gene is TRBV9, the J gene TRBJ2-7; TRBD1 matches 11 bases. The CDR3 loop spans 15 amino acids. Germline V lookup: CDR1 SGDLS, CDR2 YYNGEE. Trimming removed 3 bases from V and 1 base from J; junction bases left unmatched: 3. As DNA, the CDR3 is TGTGCCAGCAGCGAAGGACAGGGGGCATCCTACGAGCAGTACTTC. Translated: CASSEGQGASYEQYF.

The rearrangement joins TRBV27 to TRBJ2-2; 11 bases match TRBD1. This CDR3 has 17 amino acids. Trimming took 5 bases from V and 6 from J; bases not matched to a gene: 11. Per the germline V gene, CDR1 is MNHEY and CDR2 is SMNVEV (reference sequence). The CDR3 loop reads CASSRFTGQGGSGELFF. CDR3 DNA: TGTGCCAGCAGTCGCTTTACGGGACAGGGGGGTTCCGGGGAGCTGTTTTTT.

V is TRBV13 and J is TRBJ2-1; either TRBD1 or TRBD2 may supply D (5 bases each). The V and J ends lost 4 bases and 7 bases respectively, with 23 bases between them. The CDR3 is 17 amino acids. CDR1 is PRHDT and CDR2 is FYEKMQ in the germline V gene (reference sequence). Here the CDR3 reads CASSSPGDGIWGNEQFF. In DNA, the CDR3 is TGTGCCAGCAGCTCCCCCGGGGACGGGATATGGGGGAATGAGCAGTTCTTC.

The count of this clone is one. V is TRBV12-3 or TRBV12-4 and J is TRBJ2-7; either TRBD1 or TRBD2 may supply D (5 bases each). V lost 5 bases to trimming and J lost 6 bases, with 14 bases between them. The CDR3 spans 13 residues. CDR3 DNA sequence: TGTGCCAGCAGTACCAGGGAGAGGCTCGAGCAGTACTTC. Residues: CASSTRERLEQYF.

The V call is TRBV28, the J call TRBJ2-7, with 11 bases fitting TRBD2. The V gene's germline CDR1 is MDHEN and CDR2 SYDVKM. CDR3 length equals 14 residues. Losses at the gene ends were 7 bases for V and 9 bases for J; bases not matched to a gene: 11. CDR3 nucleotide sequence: TGTGCCAGCACTACTAGCGGGAGTTTAGTCGGGCAGTACTTC. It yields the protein CASTTSGSLVGQYF.

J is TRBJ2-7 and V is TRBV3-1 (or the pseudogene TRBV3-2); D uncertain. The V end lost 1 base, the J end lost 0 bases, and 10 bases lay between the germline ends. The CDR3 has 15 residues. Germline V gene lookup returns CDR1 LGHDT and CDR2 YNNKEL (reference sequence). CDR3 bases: TGTGCCAGCAGCCAAGTACTCGCTGGCTCCTACGAGCAGTACTTC. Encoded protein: CASSQVLAGSYEQYF.

Written as DNA, the CDR3 is TGTGCCAGCAGTCCTACCTCGTGGGGGGGGGAGACCCAGTACTTC. Residues: CASSPTSWGGETQYF. This sequence joins TRBV28 and TRBJ2-5, with TRBD2 matching 7 bases. The ends lost 5 bases at V and 5 bases at J; junction bases unmatched: 11. Germline V CDR1 and CDR2: MDHEN, SYDVKM. The CDR3 runs 15 residues.

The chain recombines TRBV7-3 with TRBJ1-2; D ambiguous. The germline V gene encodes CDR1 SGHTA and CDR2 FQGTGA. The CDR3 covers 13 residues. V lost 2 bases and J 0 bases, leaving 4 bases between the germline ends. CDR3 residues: CASSLFPNYGYTF. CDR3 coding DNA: TGTGCCAGCAGCTTATTCCCTAACTATGGCTACACCTTC.

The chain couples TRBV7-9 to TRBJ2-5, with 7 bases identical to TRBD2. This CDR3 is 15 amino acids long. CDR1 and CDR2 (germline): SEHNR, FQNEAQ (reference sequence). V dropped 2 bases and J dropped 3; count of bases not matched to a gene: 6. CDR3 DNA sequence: TGTGCCAGCAGCTTATATGGGACTACCGAAGAGACCCAGTACTTC. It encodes CASSLYGTTEETQYF.

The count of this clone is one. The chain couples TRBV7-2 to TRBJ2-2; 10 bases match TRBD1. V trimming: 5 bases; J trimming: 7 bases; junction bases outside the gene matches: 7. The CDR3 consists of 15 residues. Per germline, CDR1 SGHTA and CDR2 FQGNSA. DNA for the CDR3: TGTGCCAGCAGCCCTGACAGGGGGCGAGGCGGGGAGCTGTTTTTT. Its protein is CASSPDRGRGGELFF.

Written as DNA, the CDR3 is TGTGCCAGCTCACCACTTGCTCCAGACCGGGGTGTTAATGAGCAGTTCTTC. The encoded protein is CASSPLAPDRGVNEQFF. The chain links TRBV18 to TRBJ2-1; possible D gene TRBD2, 5 bases. The V end lost 1 base, the J end lost 7 bases, and 20 bases lay between the germline ends. The length of the CDR3 is 17 residues. Germline assignment: CDR1 KGHSH and CDR2 LQKENI.

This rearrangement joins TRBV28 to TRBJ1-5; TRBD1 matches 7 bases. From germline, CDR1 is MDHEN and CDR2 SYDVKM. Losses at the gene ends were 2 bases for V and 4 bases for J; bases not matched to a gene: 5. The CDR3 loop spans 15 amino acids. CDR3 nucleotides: TGTGCCAGCAGTTTAAGGGGGCAGGGGAATCAGCCCCAGCATTTT. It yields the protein CASSLRGQGNQPQHF.